The 18 T cell receptor beta chains listed next were all sequenced from one sample in a study of T cells in Graves' hyperthyroidism and ophthalmopathy. Amplification targeted TCR beta CDR3 regions from RNA transcripts. The HTBI primer set served for first-round RT-PCR of the TCR CDR3. TCRdb itself ran the multiplex PCR reads through MiXCR, one entry per CDR3 protein. In the table there are more than 500,000 distinct CDR3 sequences, roughly 15% of which are singletons. Specimen: blood. These receptors were obtained from a woman between 35 and 50 years old with Graves' ophthalmopathy.

In its sample, this clonotype was seen many times. The chain joins TRBV10-3 to TRBJ1-5, with 8 bases identical to TRBD1. There are 13 residues in the CDR3. J was trimmed by 8 bases and V by 5 bases; bases with no gene match: 5. Germline V gives CDR1 ENHRY, CDR2 SYGVKD. The CDR3 here is CAISYEQGEPQHF. The DNA for the CDR3 is TGTGCCATCAGTTACGAACAGGGGGAGCCCCAGCATTTT.

This clonotype has ten or more counts. The chain uses TRBV6-1 and TRBJ1-1, with TRBD1 as a possible D gene (6 bases). CDR1 MNHNS and CDR2 SASEGT come from the germline V gene. This CDR3 comprises 12 residues. Trimming removed 6 bases at V and 6 bases at J, with 11 bases between. The CDR3 DNA follows: TGTGCCAGCAGGGGGGCTGGCGCTGAAGCTTTCTTT. It codes for CASRGAGAEAFF.

This chain joins TRBV27 and TRBJ1-6; D perhaps matches TRBD1 (5 bases). Germline lookup yields CDR1 MNHEY and CDR2 SMNVEV (reference sequence). Trimming cost V 6 bases and J 5 bases, with 14 bases left between them. This CDR3 region has 15 residues. Here the CDR3 DNA reads TGTGCCAGCAGGTCGGGGGACGACCATAATTCACCCCTCCACTTT. As protein: CASRSGDDHNSPLHF.

Here the CDR3 reads CAISETGRNTEAFF. CDR3 sequence (DNA): TGTGCCATCAGCGAGACAGGGCGGAACACTGAAGCTTTCTTT. This chain links TRBV10-3 with TRBJ1-1, with 7 bases fitting TRBD1. Per the germline V gene, CDR1 is ENHRY and CDR2 is SYGVKD. The CDR3 runs to 14 residues. V lost 6 bases to trimming and J lost 1 base; unmatched junction nucleotides: 5.

This clonotype was picked up one time. V is TRBV7-8 and J is TRBJ1-6; 7 nucleotides align to TRBD1. The V gene's germline CDR1 is SGHVS and CDR2 FQNEAQ. The CDR3 has 17 amino acids. Trimming at V came to 4 bases and at J to 8 bases, leaving 14 bases not matched to a gene. In DNA, the CDR3 is TGTGCCAGCAGCTCATCCTCGACAGGGTGGTCTGATTCACCCCTCCACTTT. Translating it yields CASSSSSTGWSDSPLHF.

The rearrangement links TRBV6-4 to TRBJ2-2; D uncertain. Germline assignment: CDR1 MRHNA and CDR2 SNTAGT. Trimming stripped 2 bases from V and 8 bases from J, with 6 bases between. The CDR3 consists of 12 residues. The CDR3 region is CASSDGKGELFF. The DNA of the CDR3 is TGTGCCAGCAGTGACGGAAAGGGGGAGCTGTTTTTT.

This clonotype was seen at least ten times. CDR3 coding DNA: TGCAGTGCTAGAGGAAAAACTAGCGGGAGTGGGGAGCAGTACTTC. This sequence encodes CSARGKTSGSGEQYF. This chain links TRBV20-1 with TRBJ2-7; 11 bases map to TRBD2. J gave up 7 bases and V 1 base, and 9 bases lay outside the gene matches. There are 15 residues in the CDR3. Germline V lookup: CDR1 DFQATT, CDR2 SNEGSKA (reference sequence).

This clonotype occurred a few times. This chain uses TRBV4-1 with TRBJ1-2; D might be TRBD1 (5 bases). V gave up 6 bases and J gave up 4 bases, with 15 bases separating them. CDR1 and CDR2 (germline): MGHRA, YSYEKL. The CDR3 runs to 14 residues. The CDR3 nucleotides read TGCGCCAGCAGGTCGTTAGACAGAAGCTATGGCTACACCTTC. Translation gives CASRSLDRSYGYTF.

The chain has TRBV6-1 and TRBJ2-4; 7 bases are a match to TRBD2. V shed 6 bases, J shed 4 bases, and the junction held 6 bases outside the gene matches. The germline gives CDR1 MNHNS, CDR2 SASEGT. This CDR3 is built from 14 residues. CDR3 loop: CASSSGLVKNIQYF. The CDR3 nucleotides read TGTGCCAGCAGCTCCGGACTAGTGAAAAACATTCAGTACTTC.

This clonotype was seen only a few times. This chain joins TRBV6-1 and TRBJ1-5; D remains unclear. Germline V gives CDR1 MNHNS, CDR2 SASEGT. The CDR3 extends over 18 amino acids. V lost 5 bases to trimming and J lost 1 base, with 21 bases between them. CDR3 DNA sequence: TGTGCCAGCAGTCAAATGCCCCTTGGGAGATCCAGCAATCAGCCCCAGCATTTT. Translation gives CASSQMPLGRSSNQPQHF.

In its sample, this clonotype was seen many times. A junction end diverges from the germline sequence, so it may reflect a read error. The chain is built from TRBV11-1 and TRBJ1-1; D not resolved. CDR1 is SGHAT, CDR2 FQDESV, per germline (reference sequence). The CDR3 totals 13 residues. The DNA for the CDR3 is TGTGCCAGCAGCCCAACCCCGCAGGTCCCGGGTGACTTT. This translates into CASSPTPQVPGDF.

This clonotype has just a few counts. CDR3 residues: CASSLAAGSGTEAFF. The CDR3 nucleotides read TGTGCCAGCAGTTTAGCGGCGGGCTCTGGGACTGAAGCTTTCTTT. The chain combines TRBV12-3 or TRBV12-4 with TRBJ1-1, with D hard to call. The CDR3 is made up of 15 amino acids. The V and J ends lost 0 bases and 5 bases respectively, with 13 bases between them.

This clonotype was found many times. The chain joins TRBV6-1 to TRBJ2-5; 10 bases fit TRBD2. There are 16 residues in the CDR3. Germline V gene lookup returns CDR1 MNHNS and CDR2 SASEGT. Germline trimming cut 7 bases from V and 1 base from J; bases unmatched to any gene: 9. CDR3 region: CASKPGLASAQETQYF. CDR3 in DNA: TGTGCCAGCAAACCGGGACTAGCGTCCGCCCAAGAGACCCAGTACTTC.

This clonotype was detected a few times. V is TRBV11-2 and J is TRBJ2-7; 13 bases map to TRBD2. CDR1 is SGHAT and CDR2 is FQNNGV in the germline V gene. J was trimmed by 4 bases and V by 4 bases; bases with no gene match: 10. The CDR3 extends over 17 amino acids. The CDR3 DNA follows: TGTGCCAGCAGCTCGCACCGGGCGGGACTAGCGGGGTACGAGCAGTACTTC. It encodes CASSSHRAGLAGYEQYF.

The chain recombines TRBV12-3 or TRBV12-4 with TRBJ1-1, with 10 bases aligning to TRBD1. This CDR3 contains 15 residues. The trim removed 4 bases at V and 5 bases at J, leaving 7 bases unmatched. CDR3 sequence (DNA): TGTGCCAGCAGTTCGTACCGGGACAGGGGTACTGAAGCTTTCTTT. Translated: CASSSYRDRGTEAFF.

This clonotype was counted many times. The J gene is TRBJ1-1, the V gene TRBV5-6, with TRBD1 matching over 8 bases. CDR1 SGHDT and CDR2 YYEEEE come from the germline V gene. The J segment lost 5 bases and the V segment lost 2 bases, leaving 8 bases of the junction unmatched. This CDR3 has 15 amino acids. The CDR3 spells CASSFTGTGRTEAFF. The CDR3 region has the DNA TGTGCCAGCAGCTTCACCGGGACAGGAAGGACTGAAGCTTTCTTT.

This clonotype has a handful of counts. This rearrangement joins TRBV27 to TRBJ1-1; tentative D call: TRBD1 (6 bases). This CDR3 spans 16 amino acids. The V gene's germline CDR1 is MNHEY and CDR2 SMNVEV (reference sequence). V was shortened by 4 bases and J by 1 base, with 16 bases between the two germline ends. In nucleotides, the CDR3 is TGTGCCAGCAGTTCATCGTCCACAGGGTGGAACACTGAAGCTTTCTTT. It codes for CASSSSSTGWNTEAFF.

The chain has TRBV5-1 and TRBJ2-2; perhaps TRBD2 as D (6 bases). Germline lookup yields CDR1 SGHRS and CDR2 YFSETQ. Between the trimmed V and J ends, which lost 2 bases and 7 bases, there was a span of 12 bases. The CDR3 contains 14 residues. The CDR3 nucleotides are TGCGCCAGCAGCTTCGGGACTCGTAGCGGGGAGCTGTTTTTT. This gives the protein CASSFGTRSGELFF. Drawing the rest from reference TRBV5-1 and TRBJ2-2, the complete variable domain is KAGVTQTPRYLIKTRGQQVTLSCSPISGHRSVSWYQQTPGQGLQFLFEYFSETQRNKGNFPGRFSGRQFSNSRSEMNVSTLELGDSALYLCASSFGTRSGELFFGEGSRLTVL.